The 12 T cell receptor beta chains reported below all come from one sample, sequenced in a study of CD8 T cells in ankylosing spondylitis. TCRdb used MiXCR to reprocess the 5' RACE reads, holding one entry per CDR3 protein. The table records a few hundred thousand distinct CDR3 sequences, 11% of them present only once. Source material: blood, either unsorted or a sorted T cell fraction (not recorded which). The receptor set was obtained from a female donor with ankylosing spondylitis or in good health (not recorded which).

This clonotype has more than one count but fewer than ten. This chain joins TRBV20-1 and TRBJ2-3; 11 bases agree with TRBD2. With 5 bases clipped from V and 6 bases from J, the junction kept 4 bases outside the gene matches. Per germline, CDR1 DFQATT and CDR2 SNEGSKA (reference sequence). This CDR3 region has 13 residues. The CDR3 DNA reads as TGCAGTGCTCCTAGCGGGGGGACGGATACGCAGTATTTT. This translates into CSAPSGGTDTQYF.

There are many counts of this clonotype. The CDR3 region has the DNA TGTGCCAGCAGCTTTGGGCAGCCAAGCACAGATACGCAGTATTTT. This encodes CASSFGQPSTDTQYF. The chain combines TRBV7-9 with TRBJ2-3; D is unresolved. The CDR3 contains 15 residues. The germline gives CDR1 SEHNR, CDR2 FQNEAQ (reference sequence). Trimming cost V 3 bases and J 0 bases, with 10 bases left between them.

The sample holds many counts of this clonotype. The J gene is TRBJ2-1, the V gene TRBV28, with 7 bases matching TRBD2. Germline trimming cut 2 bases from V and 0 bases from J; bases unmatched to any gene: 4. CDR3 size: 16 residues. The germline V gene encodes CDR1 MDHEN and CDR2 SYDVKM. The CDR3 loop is CASSLEGGSSYNEQFF. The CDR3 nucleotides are TGTGCCAGCAGTTTAGAGGGCGGGAGCTCCTACAATGAGCAGTTCTTC.

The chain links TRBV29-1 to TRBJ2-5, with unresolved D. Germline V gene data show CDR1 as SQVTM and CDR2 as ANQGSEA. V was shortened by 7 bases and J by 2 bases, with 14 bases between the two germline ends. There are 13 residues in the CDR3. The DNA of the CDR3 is TGCAGCGCCGGAAGGGCATCTCAAGAGACCCAGTACTTC. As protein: CSAGRASQETQYF.

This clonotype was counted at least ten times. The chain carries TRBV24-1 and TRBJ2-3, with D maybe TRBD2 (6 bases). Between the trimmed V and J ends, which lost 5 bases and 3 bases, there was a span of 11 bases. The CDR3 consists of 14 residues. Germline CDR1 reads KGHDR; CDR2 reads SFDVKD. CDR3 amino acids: CATSAPEGTDTQYF. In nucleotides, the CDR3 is TGTGCCACCAGTGCCCCGGAGGGGACAGATACGCAGTATTTT.

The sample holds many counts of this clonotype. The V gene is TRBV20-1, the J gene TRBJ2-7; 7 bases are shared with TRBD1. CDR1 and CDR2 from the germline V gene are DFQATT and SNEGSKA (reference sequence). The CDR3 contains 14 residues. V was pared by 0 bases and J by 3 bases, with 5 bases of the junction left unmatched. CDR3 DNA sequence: TGCAGTGCTAGAGATAGTGACAGGGTCTACGAGCAGTACTTC. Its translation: CSARDSDRVYEQYF.

The CDR3 DNA reads as TGCGCCAGCTACGCAAGGGGTGCTGAAGCTTTCTTT. Protein product: CASYARGAEAFF. The V call is TRBV5-1, the J call TRBJ1-1, with D possibly being TRBD1 (5 bases). V was cut by 7 bases and J by 6 bases, with 13 bases left in between. Germline loops: CDR1 SGHRS, CDR2 YFSETQ. The CDR3 has 12 amino acids.

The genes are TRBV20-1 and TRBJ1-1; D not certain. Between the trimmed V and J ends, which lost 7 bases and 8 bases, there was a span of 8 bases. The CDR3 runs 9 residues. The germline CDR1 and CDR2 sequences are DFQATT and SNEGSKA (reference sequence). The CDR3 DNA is TGCAGTGTTATGGGAGAAGCTTTCTTT. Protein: CSVMGEAFF.

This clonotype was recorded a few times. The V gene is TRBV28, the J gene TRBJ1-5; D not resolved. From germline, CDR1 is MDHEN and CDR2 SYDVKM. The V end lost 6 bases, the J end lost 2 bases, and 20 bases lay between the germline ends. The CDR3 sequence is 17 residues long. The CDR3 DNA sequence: TGTGCCAGCAGATCGGCCAAAGGAATAGTCGGCAATCAGCCCCAGCATTTT. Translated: CASRSAKGIVGNQPQHF.

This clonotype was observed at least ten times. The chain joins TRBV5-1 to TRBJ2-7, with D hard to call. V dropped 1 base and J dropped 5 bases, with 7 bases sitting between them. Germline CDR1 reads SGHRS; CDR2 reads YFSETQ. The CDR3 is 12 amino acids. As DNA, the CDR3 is TGCGCCAGCAGCTTGAAGGGAAACGAGCAGTACTTC. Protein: CASSLKGNEQYF.

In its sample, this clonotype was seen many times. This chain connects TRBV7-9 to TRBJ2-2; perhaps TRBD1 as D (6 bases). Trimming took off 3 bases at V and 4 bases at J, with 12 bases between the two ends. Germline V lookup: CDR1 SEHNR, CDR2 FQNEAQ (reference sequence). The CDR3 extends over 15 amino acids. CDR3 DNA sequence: TGTGCCAGCAGCTTGGGACATGGGAGCACCGGGGAGCTGTTTTTT. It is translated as CASSLGHGSTGELFF.

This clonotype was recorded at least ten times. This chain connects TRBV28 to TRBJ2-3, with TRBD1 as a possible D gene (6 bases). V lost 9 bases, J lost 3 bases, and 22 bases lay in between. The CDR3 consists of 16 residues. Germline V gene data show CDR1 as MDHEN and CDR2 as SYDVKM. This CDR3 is CASSPGGEGSTDTQYF. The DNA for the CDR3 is TGTGCCAGTTCCCCTGGGGGCGAAGGTAGTACAGATACGCAGTATTTT.